The source of this TCR beta chain is a study of CD8+ T cells in alopecia areata. About the research overall: The drug, oral tofacitinib, was given to treated patients at 5 to 10 mg twice daily. Tofacitinib therapy lasting 6 to 18 months was followed by 6 months off drug.

Sequencing used cDNA as its template, made by extracting RNA and reverse transcribing it. TCRdb's table, derived via immunoSEQ multiplex PCR, lists solely in-frame clones and lacks some. The data contain approximately 210,000 clones, over 60% of them singletons. Treatment specified: oral pan-JAK inhibitor, 5-10 mg twice daily. The V and J ends lost 5 bases and 4 bases respectively, with 11 bases between them. The CDR3 loop spans 13 amino acids. Germline CDR1 and CDR2: SGHTA and FQGNSA. This clone was picked up one time. Other DNA sequences from this sample encode an identical CDR3 as well. The chain joins TRBV7-2 to TRBJ1-2; D perhaps matches TRBD1 (6 bases). This TCR was sampled from a human donor with alopecia areata. Sequenced material: CD4+ T cells sorted from blood, taken at week 4, from a patient treated with tofacitinib. The CDR3 coding sequence is TGTGCCAGCAGCCCAGGGGTGGGCTATGGCTACACCTTC. It is translated as CASSPGVGYGYTF.